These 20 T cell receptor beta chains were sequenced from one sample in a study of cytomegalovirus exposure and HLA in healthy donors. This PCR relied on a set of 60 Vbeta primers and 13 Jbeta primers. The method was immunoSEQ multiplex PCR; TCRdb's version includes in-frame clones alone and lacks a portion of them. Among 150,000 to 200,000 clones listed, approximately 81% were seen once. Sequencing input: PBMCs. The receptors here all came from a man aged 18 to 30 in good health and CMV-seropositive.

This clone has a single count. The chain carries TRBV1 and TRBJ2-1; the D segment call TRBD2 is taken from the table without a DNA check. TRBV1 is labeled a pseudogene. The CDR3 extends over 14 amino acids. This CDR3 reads CTSSQASGYNEQFF. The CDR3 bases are TGCACCAGCAGCCAGGCTAGCGGCTACAATGAGCAGTTCTTC.

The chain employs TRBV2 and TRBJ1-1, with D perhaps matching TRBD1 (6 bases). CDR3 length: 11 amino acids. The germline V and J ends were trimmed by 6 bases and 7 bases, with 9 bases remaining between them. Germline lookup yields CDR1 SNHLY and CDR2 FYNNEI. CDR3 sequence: CASRDRHEAFF. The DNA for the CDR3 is TGTGCCAGCAGGGACAGACATGAAGCTTTCTTT.

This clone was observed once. The CDR3 reads CASSISYEQYF. For the CDR3, the DNA is TGTGCCAGCAGTATCTCTTACGAGCAGTACTTC. This chain uses TRBV25-1 with TRBJ2-7; D gene ambiguous. The CDR3 is made up of 11 amino acids. V was trimmed by 5 bases and J by 4 bases, leaving 6 bases between them. Germline loops: CDR1 MGHDK, CDR2 SYGVNS.

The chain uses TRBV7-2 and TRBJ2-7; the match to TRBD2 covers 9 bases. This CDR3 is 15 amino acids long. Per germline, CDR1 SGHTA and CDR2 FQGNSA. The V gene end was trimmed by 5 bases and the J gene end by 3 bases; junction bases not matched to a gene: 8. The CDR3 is CASSIAGGGIYEQYF. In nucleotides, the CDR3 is TGTGCCAGCAGCATTGCGGGGGGGGGAATCTACGAGCAGTACTTC.

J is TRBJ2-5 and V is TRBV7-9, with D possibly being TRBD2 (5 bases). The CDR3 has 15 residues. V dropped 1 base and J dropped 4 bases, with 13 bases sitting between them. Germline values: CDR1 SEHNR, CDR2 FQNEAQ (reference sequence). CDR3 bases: TGTGCCAGCAGCTTAGGGACCGAGGGTGGAGAGACCCAGTACTTC. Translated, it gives CASSLGTEGGETQYF.

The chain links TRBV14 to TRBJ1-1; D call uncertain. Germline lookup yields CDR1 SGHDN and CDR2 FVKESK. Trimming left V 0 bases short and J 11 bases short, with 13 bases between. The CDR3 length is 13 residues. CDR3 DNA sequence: TGTGCCAGCAGCCAAGATTCGTCACAGCTTGCTTTCTTT. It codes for CASSQDSSQLAFF.

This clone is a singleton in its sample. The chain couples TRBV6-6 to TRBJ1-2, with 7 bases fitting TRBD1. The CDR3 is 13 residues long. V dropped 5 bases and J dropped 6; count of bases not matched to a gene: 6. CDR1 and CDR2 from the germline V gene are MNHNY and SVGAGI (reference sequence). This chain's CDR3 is CASSPRTGDGYTF. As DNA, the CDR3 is TGTGCCAGCAGTCCCCGGACAGGAGATGGCTACACCTTC.

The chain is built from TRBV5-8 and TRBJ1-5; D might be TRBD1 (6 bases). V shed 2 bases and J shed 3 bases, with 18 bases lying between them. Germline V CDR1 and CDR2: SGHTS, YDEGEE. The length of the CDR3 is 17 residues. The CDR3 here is CASSFSGGARNNQPQHF. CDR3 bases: TGTGCCAGCAGCTTCTCTGGGGGCGCGAGGAACAATCAGCCCCAGCATTTT.

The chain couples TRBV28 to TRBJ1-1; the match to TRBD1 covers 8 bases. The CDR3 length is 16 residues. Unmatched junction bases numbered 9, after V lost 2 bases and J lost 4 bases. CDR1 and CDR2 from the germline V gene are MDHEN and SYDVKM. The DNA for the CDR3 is TGTGCCAGCAGTTTAGGTATGACAGGGGCGGGCACTGAAGCTTTCTTT. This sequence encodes CASSLGMTGAGTEAFF.

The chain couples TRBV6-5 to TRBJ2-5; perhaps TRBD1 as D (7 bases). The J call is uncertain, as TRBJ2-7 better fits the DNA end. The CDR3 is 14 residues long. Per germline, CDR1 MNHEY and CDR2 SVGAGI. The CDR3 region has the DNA TGTGCCAGCAGACGACAGGGAGGTTCCTACGAGCAGTACTTC. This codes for CASRRQGGSYEQYF.

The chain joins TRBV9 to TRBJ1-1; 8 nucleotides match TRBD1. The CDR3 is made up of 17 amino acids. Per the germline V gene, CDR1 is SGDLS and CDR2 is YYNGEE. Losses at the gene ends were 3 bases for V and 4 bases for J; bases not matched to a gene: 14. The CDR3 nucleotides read TGTGCCAGCAGCGCACCCCCGAAGGACAGGGATGTCACTGAAGCTTTCTTT. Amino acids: CASSAPPKDRDVTEAFF.

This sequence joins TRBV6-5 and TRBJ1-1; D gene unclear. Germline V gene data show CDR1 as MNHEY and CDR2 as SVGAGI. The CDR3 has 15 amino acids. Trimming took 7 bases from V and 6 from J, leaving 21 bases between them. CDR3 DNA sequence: TGTGCCAGCACGGGTTCAGGAGGAGGGTCCGCTGAAGCTTTCTTT. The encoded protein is CASTGSGGGSAEAFF.

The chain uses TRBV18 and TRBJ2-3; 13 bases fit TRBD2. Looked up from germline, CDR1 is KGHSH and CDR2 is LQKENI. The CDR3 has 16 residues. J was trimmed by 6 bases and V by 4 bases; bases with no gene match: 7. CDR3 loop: CASSLGLAGPRDTQYF. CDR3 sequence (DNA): TGTGCCAGCTCACTGGGACTAGCGGGGCCTCGGGATACGCAGTATTTT.

The CDR3 protein is CAWSPPTSGGAYEQFF. The CDR3 bases are TGTGCCTGGAGTCCTCCGACTAGCGGGGGGGCATATGAGCAGTTCTTC. The chain is built from TRBV30 and TRBJ2-1, with 14 positions matching TRBD2. CDR3 length: 16 amino acids. Per the germline V gene, CDR1 is GTSNPN and CDR2 is SVGIG (reference sequence). Trimming removed 2 bases from V and 8 bases from J; junction bases left unmatched: 8.

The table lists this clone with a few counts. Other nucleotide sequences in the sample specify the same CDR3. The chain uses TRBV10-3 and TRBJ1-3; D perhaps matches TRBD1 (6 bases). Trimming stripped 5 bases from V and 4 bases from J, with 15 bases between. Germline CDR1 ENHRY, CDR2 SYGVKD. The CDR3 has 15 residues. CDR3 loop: CAISPQGMTGNTIYF. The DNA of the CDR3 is TGTGCCATCAGTCCTCAGGGGATGACAGGAAACACCATATATTTT.

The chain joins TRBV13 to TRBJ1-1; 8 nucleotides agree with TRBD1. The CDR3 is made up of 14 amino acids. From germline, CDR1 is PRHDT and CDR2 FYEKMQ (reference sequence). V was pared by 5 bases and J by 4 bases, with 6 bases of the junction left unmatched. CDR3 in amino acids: CASSPWTGRTEAFF. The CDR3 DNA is TGTGCCAGCAGCCCTTGGACAGGGCGCACTGAAGCTTTCTTT.

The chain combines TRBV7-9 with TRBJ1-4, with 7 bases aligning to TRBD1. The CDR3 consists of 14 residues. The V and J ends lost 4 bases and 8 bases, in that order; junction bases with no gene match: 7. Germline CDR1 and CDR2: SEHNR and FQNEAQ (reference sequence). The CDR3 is CASSSQTGDEKLFF. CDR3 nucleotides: TGTGCCAGCAGCTCCCAAACAGGGGACGAAAAACTGTTTTTT.

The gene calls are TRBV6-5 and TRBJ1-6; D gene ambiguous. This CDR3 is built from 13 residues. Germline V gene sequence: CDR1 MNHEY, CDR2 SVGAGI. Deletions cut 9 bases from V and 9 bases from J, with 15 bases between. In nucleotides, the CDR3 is TGTGCCAGTGTCGGCGAGGCGGGTTCACCCCTCCACTTT. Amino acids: CASVGEAGSPLHF.

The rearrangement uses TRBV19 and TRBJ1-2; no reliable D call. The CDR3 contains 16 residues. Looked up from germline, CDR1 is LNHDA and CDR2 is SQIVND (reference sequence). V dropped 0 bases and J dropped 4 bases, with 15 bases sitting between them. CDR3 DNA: TGTGCCAGTAGTATAGATTCTAGCCTTCCGATCTATGGCTACACCTTC. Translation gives CASSIDSSLPIYGYTF.

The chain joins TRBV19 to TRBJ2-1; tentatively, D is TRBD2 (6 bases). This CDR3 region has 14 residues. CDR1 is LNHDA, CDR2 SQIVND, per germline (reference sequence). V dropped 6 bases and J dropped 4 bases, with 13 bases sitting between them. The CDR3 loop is CASRGRGGYNEQFF. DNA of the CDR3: TGTGCCAGTAGGGGCCGGGGAGGTTACAATGAGCAGTTCTTC.